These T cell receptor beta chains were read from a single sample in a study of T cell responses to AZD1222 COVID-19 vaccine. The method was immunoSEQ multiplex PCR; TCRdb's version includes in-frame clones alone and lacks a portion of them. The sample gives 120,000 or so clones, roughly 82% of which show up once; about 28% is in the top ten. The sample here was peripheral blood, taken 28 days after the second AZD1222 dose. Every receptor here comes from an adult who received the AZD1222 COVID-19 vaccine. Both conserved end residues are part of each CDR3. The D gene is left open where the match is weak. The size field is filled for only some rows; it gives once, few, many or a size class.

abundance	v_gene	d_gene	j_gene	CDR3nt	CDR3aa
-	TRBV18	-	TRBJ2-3	TGTGCCAGCTCACCAGAATACAGGACAGATACGCAGTATTTT	CASSPEYRTDTQYF
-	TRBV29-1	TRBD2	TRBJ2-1	TGCAGCGTTGTCCCCAGCGGGGGGTCAAATGAGCAGTTCTTC	CSVVPSGGSNEQFF
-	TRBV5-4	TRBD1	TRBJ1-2	TGTGCCAGCAGCTTGACTGGGACAGACTATGGCTACACCTTC	CASSLTGTDYGYTF
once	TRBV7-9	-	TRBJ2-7	TGTGCCAGCAGCTTAATTGGTGGGTCACCAGAGCAGTACTTC	CASSLIGGSPEQYF
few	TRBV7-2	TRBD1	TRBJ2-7	TGTGCCAGCAGCTTAGGACGGACAGGGGGTAATACCTACGAGCAGTACTTC	CASSLGRTGGNTYEQYF
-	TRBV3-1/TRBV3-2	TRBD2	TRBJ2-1	TGTGCCAGCAGCCACGGCGGGGGGCTATACAATGAGCAGTTCTTC	CASSHGGGLYNEQFF
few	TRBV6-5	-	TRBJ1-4	TGTGCCAGCAGTCTGGAGAGGACGCCAGCTAGTTTT	CASSLERTPASF
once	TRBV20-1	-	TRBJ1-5	TGCAGTGCGGGTAGCAATCAGCCCCAGCATTTT	CSAGSNQPQHF
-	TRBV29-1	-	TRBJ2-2	TGCAGCGTTTGGGCCACCGGGGAGCTGTTTTTT	CSVWATGELFF
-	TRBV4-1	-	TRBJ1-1	TGCGCCAGCAGATACCAAGGGGGTCGGGGGGACACTGAAGCTTTCTTT	CASRYQGGRGDTEAFF
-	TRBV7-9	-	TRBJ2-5	TGTGCCAGCAGCCCACTAGGGAGAGACCAAGAGACCCAGTACTTC	CASSPLGRDQETQYF
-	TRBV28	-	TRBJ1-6	TGTGCCAGCACCGTGGTGGACCTTAATTCACCCCTCCACTTT	CASTVVDLNSPLHF
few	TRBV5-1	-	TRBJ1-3	TGCGCCAGCAGCTTGGAGCTAGGGCCCTCTGGAAACACCATATATTTT	CASSLELGPSGNTIYF
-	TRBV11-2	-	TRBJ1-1	TGTGCCAGCAGCCCACCGGCGGGAATGAACACTGAAGCTTTCTTT	CASSPPAGMNTEAFF
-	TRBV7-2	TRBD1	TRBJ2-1	TGTGCCAGCAGCTTAGCCGGGACAGGGGGGCTAAATGAGCAGTTCTTC	CASSLAGTGGLNEQFF
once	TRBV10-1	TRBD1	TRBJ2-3	TGCGCCAGCAGTGATTACAGGGGGCTGGGAGATACGCAGTATTTT	CASSDYRGLGDTQYF
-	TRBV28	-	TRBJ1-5	TGTGCCAGCAGTTTAGGGGATAGCAATCAGCCCCAGCATTTT	CASSLGDSNQPQHF
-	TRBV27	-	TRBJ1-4	TGTGCCAGCAGTTTATTAGGGGGTGAAAAACTGTTTTTT	CASSLLGGEKLFF
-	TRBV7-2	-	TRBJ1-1	TGTGCCAGCAGCTTAGTAGGCGGGAACACTGAAGCTTTCTTT	CASSLVGGNTEAFF
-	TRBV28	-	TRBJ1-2	TGTGCCAGCAGTTCCGTGCCCCCCCCTAACTATGGCTACACCTTC	CASSSVPPPNYGYTF
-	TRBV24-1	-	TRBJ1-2	TGTGCCACCAGTGACCATAACCGGGACAACCAGGCCTATGGCTACACCTTC	CATSDHNRDNQAYGYTF
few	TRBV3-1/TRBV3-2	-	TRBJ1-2	TGTGCCAGCAGCCATCCGGTTGGTGTGGTTAGAGACTATGGCTACACCTTC	CASSHPVGVVRDYGYTF
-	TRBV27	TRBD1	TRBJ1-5	TGTGCCAGCAGTTCCTACTTCCGCGACAGGGGGAATCAGCCCCAGCATTTT	CASSSYFRDRGNQPQHF
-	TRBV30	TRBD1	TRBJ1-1	TGTGCCTGGGACAGGGGATTAAACACTGAAGCTTTCTTT	CAWDRGLNTEAFF
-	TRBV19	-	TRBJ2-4	TGTGCCAGTACTATCGGTGGAAACATTCAGTACTTC	CASTIGGNIQYF
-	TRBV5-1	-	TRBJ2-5	TGCGCCAGCAGATTGGGGTACAAAGAGACCCAGTACTTC	CASRLGYKETQYF
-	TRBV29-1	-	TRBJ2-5	TGCAGCGTTGAACCTCTCGCCAAAGAGACCCAGTACTTC	CSVEPLAKETQYF
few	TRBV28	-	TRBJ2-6	TGTGCCAGCAGTCCCCCCCTCGGAGGGGCCAACGTCCTGACTTTC	CASSPPLGGANVLTF
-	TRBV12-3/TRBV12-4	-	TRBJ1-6	TGTGCCAGCAGTTTGGAGGCCGATTCACCCCTCCACTTT	CASSLEADSPLHF
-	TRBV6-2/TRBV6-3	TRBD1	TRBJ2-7	TGTGCCAGCAGTCTTGACAGGGGTTATCACGAGCAGTACTTC	CASSLDRGYHEQYF
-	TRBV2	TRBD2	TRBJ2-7	TGTGCCACGTTTAAGATAGCGGGGGTGCCCTACGAGCAGTACTTC	CATFKIAGVPYEQYF
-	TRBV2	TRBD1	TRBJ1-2	TGTGCCAGCAGTGACCAGGGGGGTTATGGCTACACCTTC	CASSDQGGYGYTF
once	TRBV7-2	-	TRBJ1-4	TGTGCCAGCGGGAACTATAATGAAAAACTGTTTTTT	CASGNYNEKLFF
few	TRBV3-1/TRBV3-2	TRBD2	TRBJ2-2	TGTGCCAGCAGCCTGGGGGGGGTTTCGAACACCGGGGAGCTGTTTTTT	CASSLGGVSNTGELFF
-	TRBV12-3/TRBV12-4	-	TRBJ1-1	TGTGCCAGCACTCTTGCTGGGAACACTGAAGCTTTCTTT	CASTLAGNTEAFF
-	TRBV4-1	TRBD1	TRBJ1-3	TGCGCCAGCAGCCAAGTGGGACAGGGCGCCCTTCGAAACACCATATATTTT	CASSQVGQGALRNTIYF
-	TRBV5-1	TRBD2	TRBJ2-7	TGCGCCAGCAGCTTGGCCGCTGGACTAGCGGGTTCCTACGAGCAGTACTTC	CASSLAAGLAGSYEQYF
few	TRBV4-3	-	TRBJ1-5	TGCGCCAGCAGCCAAGGACAGCATAATCAGCCCCAGCATTTT	CASSQGQHNQPQHF
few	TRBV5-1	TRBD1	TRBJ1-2	TGCGCCAGCAGCTTTACCGGGACAGCGGGTGGCTACACCTTC	CASSFTGTAGGYTF
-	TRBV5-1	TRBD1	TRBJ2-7	TGCGCCAGCAGCTTGGCAGACAGGGGGAGGTCCTACGAGCAGTACTTC	CASSLADRGRSYEQYF
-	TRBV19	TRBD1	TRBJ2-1	TGTGCCAGCGGGACAGGGGATAAGAATGAGCAGTTCTTC	CASGTGDKNEQFF
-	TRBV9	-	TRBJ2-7	TGTGCCAGCAGCGGATCGACTGATACCTACGAGCAGTACTTC	CASSGSTDTYEQYF
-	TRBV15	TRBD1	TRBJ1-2	TGTGCCACCAGCAGAGAATCCGGGACAGGCTATGGCTACACCTTC	CATSRESGTGYGYTF
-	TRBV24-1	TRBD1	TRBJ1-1	TGTGCCACCAGTGGGTCAGGGGGGTACACTGAAGCTTTCTTT	CATSGSGGYTEAFF
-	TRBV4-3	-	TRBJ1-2	TGCGCCAGCAGCTCCGACAGTAACTATGGCTACACCTTC	CASSSDSNYGYTF